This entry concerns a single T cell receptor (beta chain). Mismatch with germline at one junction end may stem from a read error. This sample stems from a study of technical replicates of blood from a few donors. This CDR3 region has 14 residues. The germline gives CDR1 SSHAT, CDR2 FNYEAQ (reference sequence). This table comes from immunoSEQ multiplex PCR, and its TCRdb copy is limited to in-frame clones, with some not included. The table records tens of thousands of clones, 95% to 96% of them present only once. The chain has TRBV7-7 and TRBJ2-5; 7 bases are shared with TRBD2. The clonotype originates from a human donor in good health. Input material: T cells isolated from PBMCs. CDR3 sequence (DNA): TGTGCTAGCAGCTCGGGACTAATTCAAGAGACCCAGTACTTC. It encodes CASSSGLIQETQYF. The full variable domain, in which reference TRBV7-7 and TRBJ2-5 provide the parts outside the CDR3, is GAGVSQSPRYKVTKRGQDVTLRCDPISSHATLYWYQQALGQGPEFLTYFNYEAQPDKSGLPSDRFSAERPEGSISTLTIQRTEQRDSAMYRCASSSGLIQETQYFGPGTRLLVL.